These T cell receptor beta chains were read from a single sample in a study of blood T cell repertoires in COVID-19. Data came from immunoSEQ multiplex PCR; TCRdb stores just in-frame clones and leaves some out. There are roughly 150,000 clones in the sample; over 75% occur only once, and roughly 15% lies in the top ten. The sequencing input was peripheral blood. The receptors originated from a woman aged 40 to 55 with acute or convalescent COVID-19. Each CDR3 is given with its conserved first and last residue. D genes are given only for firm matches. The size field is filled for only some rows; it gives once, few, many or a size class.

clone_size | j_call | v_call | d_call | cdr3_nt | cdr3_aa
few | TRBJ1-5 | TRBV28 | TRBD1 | TGTGCCAGCAGCATAGGGGGCGGCAATCAGCCCCAGCATTTT | CASSIGGGNQPQHF
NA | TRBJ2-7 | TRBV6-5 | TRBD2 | TGTGCCAGCAGTTACCGGAGGGAGGGCTACGAGCAGTACTTC | CASSYRREGYEQYF
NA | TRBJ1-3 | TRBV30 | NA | TGTGCCTGGAGTGTGCGAGGGGGAAACACCATATATTTT | CAWSVRGGNTIYF
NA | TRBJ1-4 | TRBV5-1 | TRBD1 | TGCGCCAGCAGCTTGGCCAGGTCTATAATTCCGGGACAGATACGATTCCGAAATGAAAAACTGTTTTTT | CASSLARSIIPGQIRFRNEKLFF
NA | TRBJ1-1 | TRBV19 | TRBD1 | TGTGCCAGTACACGCAGGGGGATCACTGAAGCTTTCTTT | CASTRRGITEAFF
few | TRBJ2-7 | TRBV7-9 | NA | TGTGCCAGCAGCTTGGACAAATACGAGCAGTACTTC | CASSLDKYEQYF
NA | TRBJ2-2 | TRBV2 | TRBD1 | TGTGCCTTCTTAGTCTATAGGACAGGGGACAAGAACACCGGGGAGCTGTTTTTT | CAFLVYRTGDKNTGELFF
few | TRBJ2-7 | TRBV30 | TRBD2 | TGTGCCTGGAGTCAAGCGGGAGTACGCGAGCAGTACTTC | CAWSQAGVREQYF
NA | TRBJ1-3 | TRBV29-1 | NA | TGCAGCGTTGGGACCTCGGGCCCCCAGGGTACATTTAGAAACACCATATATTTT | CSVGTSGPQGTFRNTIYF
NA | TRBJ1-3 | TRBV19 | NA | TGTGCCAGTAATCCGGGAGGCTCTGGAAACACCATATATTTT | CASNPGGSGNTIYF
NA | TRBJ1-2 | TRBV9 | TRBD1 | TGTGCCAGCAGCGTAGACACAGGGGGATTCTATGGCTACACCTTC | CASSVDTGGFYGYTF
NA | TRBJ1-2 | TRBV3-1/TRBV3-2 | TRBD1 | TGTGCCAGCAGCTCACAGGGGGGGACATCTGGCTACACCTTC | CASSSQGGTSGYTF
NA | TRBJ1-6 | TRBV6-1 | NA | TGTGCCAGCAGTGCCTACCGACCCCGCAGCGATTCACCCCTCCACTTT | CASSAYRPRSDSPLHF
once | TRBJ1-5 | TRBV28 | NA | TGTGCCAGCACCCCGAGACAGAGCAATCAGCCCCAGCATTTT | CASTPRQSNQPQHF
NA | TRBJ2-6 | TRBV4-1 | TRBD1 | TGCGCCAGCAGTCAAATACTGACAGGGCAGGACGGGGCCAACGTCCTGACTTTC | CASSQILTGQDGANVLTF
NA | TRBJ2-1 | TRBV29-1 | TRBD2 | TGCAGCGTTGCAAGCGGGAGTGAGCCCGAGCAGTTCTTC | CSVASGSEPEQFF
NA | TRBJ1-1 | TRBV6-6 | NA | TGTGCCAGCAGCCAGACTTCGATGAACACTGAAGCTTTCTTT | CASSQTSMNTEAFF
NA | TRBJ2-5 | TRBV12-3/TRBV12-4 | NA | TGTGCCAGCAGTTTAGCGGGGAGTGAGACCCAGTACTTC | CASSLAGSETQYF
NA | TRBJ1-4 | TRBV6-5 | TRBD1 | TGTGCTTCCCAGGGGGTTGGTGAAAAACTGTTTTTT | CASQGVGEKLFF
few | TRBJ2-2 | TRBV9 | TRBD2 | TGTGCCAGCAGCACCGTGAGGACTAGCGGGGGGGTCGGGGAGCTGTTTTTT | CASSTVRTSGGVGELFF
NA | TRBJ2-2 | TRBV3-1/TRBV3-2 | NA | TGTGCCAGCAGGCAGGGGAACACCGGGGAGCTGTTTTTT | CASRQGNTGELFF
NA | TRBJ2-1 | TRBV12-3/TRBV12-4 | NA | TGTGCCAGCAGTTTTTTTTCGGGCAATGAGCAGTTCTTC | CASSFFSGNEQFF
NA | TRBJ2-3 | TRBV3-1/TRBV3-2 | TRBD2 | TGTGCCAGCAGCCACTTTAGCGGGGGACGCACAGATACGCAGTATTTT | CASSHFSGGRTDTQYF
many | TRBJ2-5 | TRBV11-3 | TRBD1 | TGTGCCAGCAGCAAGCGGACAGGGGGAGACGAGACCCAGTACTTC | CASSKRTGGDETQYF
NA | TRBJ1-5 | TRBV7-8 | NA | TGTGCCAGCAGCTTAGAGACTTATAGCAATCAGCCCCAGCATTTT | CASSLETYSNQPQHF
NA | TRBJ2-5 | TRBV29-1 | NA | TGCAGCGCCATGACAGGAGGAGAGACCCAGTACTTC | CSAMTGGETQYF
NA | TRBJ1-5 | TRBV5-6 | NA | TGTGCCAGCAGCCTTAAAGGTCGGGATCAGCCCCAGCATTTT | CASSLKGRDQPQHF
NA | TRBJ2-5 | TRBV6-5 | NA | TGTGCCAGCAATCGCGGAACGGATTCGGAGACCCAGTACTTC | CASNRGTDSETQYF
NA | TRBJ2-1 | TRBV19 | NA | TGTGCCAGTAGTATTGAGGTGGCCTACAATGAGCAGTTCTTC | CASSIEVAYNEQFF
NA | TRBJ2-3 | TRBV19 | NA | TGTGCCAGTAGTACACGGGGGGCAAACACAGATACGCAGTATTTT | CASSTRGANTDTQYF
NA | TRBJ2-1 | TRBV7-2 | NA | TGTGCCAGCAGCTTGGGGGCCGCTGAGCAGTTCTTC | CASSLGAAEQFF
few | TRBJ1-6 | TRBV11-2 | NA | TGTGCCAGCAGCTTAGGTACAGGGAATTCACCCCTCCACTTT | CASSLGTGNSPLHF
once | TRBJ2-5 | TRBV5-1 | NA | TGCGCCAGCAATCCAAAAGAGACCCAGTACTTC | CASNPKETQYF
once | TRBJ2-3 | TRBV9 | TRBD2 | TGTGCCAGCAGCGCAACTAGCGGGGGGGCGGTCGGCGGAGATACGCAGTATTTT | CASSATSGGAVGGDTQYF
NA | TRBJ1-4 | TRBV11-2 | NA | TGTGCCAGCAGCTTAGAGGGCGGGGCCCTAAATGAAAAACTGTTTTTT | CASSLEGGALNEKLFF
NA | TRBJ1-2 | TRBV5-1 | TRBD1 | TGCGCCAGCAGCTTGGAATCGGGACAGTCGAACTATGGCTACACCTTC | CASSLESGQSNYGYTF
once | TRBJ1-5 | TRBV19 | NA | TGTGCCAGTAGTGACCAGGTGCCTCAGCCCCAGCATTTT | CASSDQVPQPQHF
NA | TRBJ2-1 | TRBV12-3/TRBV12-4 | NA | TGTGCCAGCAGTTTATGGGAGAATGAGCAGTTCTTC | CASSLWENEQFF
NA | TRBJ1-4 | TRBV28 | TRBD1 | TGTGCCAGCAGTCCCGCCCAGACAGGGTTCAAACTGTTTTTT | CASSPAQTGFKLFF
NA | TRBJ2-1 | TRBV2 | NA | TGTGCCAGCAGTGAAGCGTTGCGGGCGGCCCAGTTCTTC | CASSEALRAAQFF
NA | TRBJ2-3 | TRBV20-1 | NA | TGCAGTGCTAGTCCACTAGTAGTGGATACGCAGTATTTT | CSASPLVVDTQYF
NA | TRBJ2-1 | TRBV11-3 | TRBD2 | TGTGCCAGCAGCAGGACTAGCGGGAGGGCCATTCCCAATGAGCAGTTCTTC | CASSRTSGRAIPNEQFF
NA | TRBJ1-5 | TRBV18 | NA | TGTGCCAGCTCGAAGTCAACAGGGTACGGAAGCAATCAGCCCCAGCATTTT | CASSKSTGYGSNQPQHF
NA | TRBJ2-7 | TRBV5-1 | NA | TGCGCCAGCAGCTTGGTTAGCCCCGGCTACGAGCAGTACTTC | CASSLVSPGYEQYF
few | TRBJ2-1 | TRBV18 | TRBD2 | TGTGCCAGCTCACCGTCTAGCGGGAGCTCCTACAATGAGCAGTTCTTC | CASSPSSGSSYNEQFF
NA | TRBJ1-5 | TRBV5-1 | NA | TGCGCCAGCAGCCCCCTCGGGGGACCATATAGCAATCAGCCCCAGCATTTT | CASSPLGGPYSNQPQHF
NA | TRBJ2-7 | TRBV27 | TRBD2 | TGTGCCAGCAGATCACTAGCGGTGGAATACGAGCAGTACTTC | CASRSLAVEYEQYF
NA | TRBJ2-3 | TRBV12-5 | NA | TGTGCTAGTGGTTTGGTACCTCCACTCGAGGTTCAGGATACGCAGTATTTT | CASGLVPPLEVQDTQYF
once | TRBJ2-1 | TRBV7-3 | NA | TGTGCCAGCAGCTTAACACCTAGCGTAAGCTACAATGAGCAGTTCTTC | CASSLTPSVSYNEQFF
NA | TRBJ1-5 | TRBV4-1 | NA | TGCGCCAGCAGCCAAGAGGAGTTCAGCAATCAGCCCCAGCATTTT | CASSQEEFSNQPQHF
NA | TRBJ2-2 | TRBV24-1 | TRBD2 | TGTGCCACCTCTGGACTAGCGCATCCCCTGAACACCGGGGAGCTGTTTTTT | CATSGLAHPLNTGELFF
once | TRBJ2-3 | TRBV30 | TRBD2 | TGTGCCTCAGTGTACGGAACCGGGACTAGCGGGAGTGCGGATACGCAGTATTTT | CASVYGTGTSGSADTQYF
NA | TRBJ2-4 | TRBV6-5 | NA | TGTGCCAGCAGTTACGGTGGCTTAGCCAAAAACATTCAGTACTTC | CASSYGGLAKNIQYF
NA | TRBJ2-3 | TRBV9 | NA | TGTGCCAGCAGCGTAGAAGGGGCAGGTACTACAGATACGCAGTATTTT | CASSVEGAGTTDTQYF
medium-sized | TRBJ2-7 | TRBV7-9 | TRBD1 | TGTGCCAGCAGCCATACCGGACAGGACTCCTCCTACGAGCAGTACTTC | CASSHTGQDSSYEQYF
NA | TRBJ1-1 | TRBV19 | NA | TGTGCCAGGCCACAGGGCTTGAACACTGAAGCTTTCTTT | CARPQGLNTEAFF
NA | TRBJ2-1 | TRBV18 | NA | TGTGCCAGCTCAGTCAGGCGGGACTCTGAGCAGTTCTTC | CASSVRRDSEQFF
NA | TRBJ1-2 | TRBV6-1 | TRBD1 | TGTGCCAGCAGTGAATTTTGGGACAGTCCTAACTATGGCTACACCTTC | CASSEFWDSPNYGYTF
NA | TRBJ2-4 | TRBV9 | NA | TGTGCCAGCAGCCTGACAGACCAAAACATTCAGTACTTC | CASSLTDQNIQYF
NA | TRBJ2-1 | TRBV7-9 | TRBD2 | TGTGCCAGCAGCCCTAAGGTTAGCGGGAGGGCCGTTGAGCAGTTCTTC | CASSPKVSGRAVEQFF